Listed here are 8 T cell receptor beta chains from one sample, sequenced in a study of blood T cell repertoires in COVID-19 (dated by TCRdb to between 2020 and 2021). Libraries were built with the immunoSEQ multiplex PCR assay. The clones in this table, taken by TCRdb from immuneACCESS, are in-frame only. Not every clone is retained; where verified, under half of the shortfall comes from an unresolved V gene, and the cause of the rest is unknown. In all, the sample holds around 230,000 clones, and roughly 80% of those were seen once. The ten largest clones take up about 8% of the sample. The material sequenced was peripheral blood. These receptors were taken from a woman at least 80 years old with acute or convalescent COVID-19.

The chain uses TRBV9 and TRBJ2-5; 7 bases fit TRBD2. This CDR3 spans 16 amino acids. The junction had 9 bases not matched to a gene; V was cut back by 0 bases and J by 4 bases. CDR1 is SGDLS, CDR2 YYNGEE, per germline. The chain's CDR3 is CASSVGGAGAGETQYF. The CDR3 DNA follows: TGTGCCAGCAGCGTAGGAGGGGCGGGAGCGGGAGAGACCCAGTACTTC.

The chain employs TRBV15 and TRBJ2-5; no definite D call. Trimming took off 0 bases at V and 4 bases at J, with 6 bases between the two ends. The CDR3 consists of 13 residues. The germline gives CDR1 LNHNV, CDR2 YYDKDF (reference sequence). The chain's CDR3 is CATSRENRETQYF. The CDR3, as DNA: TGTGCCACCAGCAGAGAAAATAGAGAGACCCAGTACTTC.

The chain links TRBV19 to TRBJ2-7; D is unresolved. With 5 bases removed from V and 0 bases from J, the gap between germline ends came to 11 bases. Germline-derived CDR1 and CDR2 are LNHDA and SQIVND (reference sequence). This CDR3 comprises 14 residues. The CDR3 loop is CASSEQVSSYEQYF. The CDR3 coding sequence is TGTGCCAGTAGTGAGCAGGTTAGCTCCTACGAGCAGTACTTC.

The gene calls are TRBV1 and TRBJ2-2; the table's D gene call, TRBD2, was not cross checked with the DNA. TRBV1 is a pseudogene. The CDR3 totals 19 residues. The CDR3 DNA reads as TGCACCAGCAGCCAAGAAGATGCTAGCGGGGGGCCGAACACCGGGGAGCTGTTTTTT. Its protein is CTSSQEDASGGPNTGELFF.

The genes are TRBV11-2 and TRBJ2-3; 11 nucleotides align to TRBD1. J was trimmed by 4 bases and V by 5 bases; bases with no gene match: 5. The germline V gene has CDR1 SGHAT and CDR2 FQNNGV. This CDR3 is 15 amino acids long. The CDR3: CASSRRTGGADTQYF. DNA of the CDR3: TGTGCCAGCAGCCGCAGGACAGGGGGCGCAGATACGCAGTATTTT.

This chain links TRBV2 with TRBJ2-5; TRBD2 agrees at 10 bases. The ends lost 3 bases at V and 5 bases at J; junction bases unmatched: 18. CDR1 is SNHLY and CDR2 is FYNNEI in the germline V gene. This CDR3 is 19 amino acids long. The CDR3 sequence: CASSEDQPGSGGARETQYF. Written as DNA, the CDR3 is TGTGCCAGCAGTGAGGATCAACCGGGGAGCGGGGGGGCTCGGGAGACCCAGTACTTC.

V gene TRBV14 combines with J gene TRBJ1-1; possible D gene TRBD1, 5 bases. Trimming took off 0 bases at V and 3 bases at J, with 5 bases between the two ends. This CDR3 region has 13 residues. The germline CDR1 and CDR2 sequences are SGHDN and FVKESK. The CDR3: CASSQEQDTEAFF. The CDR3 DNA reads TGTGCCAGCAGCCAAGAACAGGACACTGAAGCTTTCTTT.

The CDR3 sequence: CASSPPGMAGGYNEQFF. DNA for the CDR3: TGTGCCAGCAGTCCACCGGGCATGGCGGGAGGCTACAATGAGCAGTTCTTC. The chain links TRBV28 to TRBJ2-1; 8 nucleotides align to TRBD2. In germline, CDR1 is MDHEN, CDR2 SYDVKM. The ends lost 5 bases at V and 3 bases at J; junction bases unmatched: 12. The CDR3 sequence is 17 residues long.